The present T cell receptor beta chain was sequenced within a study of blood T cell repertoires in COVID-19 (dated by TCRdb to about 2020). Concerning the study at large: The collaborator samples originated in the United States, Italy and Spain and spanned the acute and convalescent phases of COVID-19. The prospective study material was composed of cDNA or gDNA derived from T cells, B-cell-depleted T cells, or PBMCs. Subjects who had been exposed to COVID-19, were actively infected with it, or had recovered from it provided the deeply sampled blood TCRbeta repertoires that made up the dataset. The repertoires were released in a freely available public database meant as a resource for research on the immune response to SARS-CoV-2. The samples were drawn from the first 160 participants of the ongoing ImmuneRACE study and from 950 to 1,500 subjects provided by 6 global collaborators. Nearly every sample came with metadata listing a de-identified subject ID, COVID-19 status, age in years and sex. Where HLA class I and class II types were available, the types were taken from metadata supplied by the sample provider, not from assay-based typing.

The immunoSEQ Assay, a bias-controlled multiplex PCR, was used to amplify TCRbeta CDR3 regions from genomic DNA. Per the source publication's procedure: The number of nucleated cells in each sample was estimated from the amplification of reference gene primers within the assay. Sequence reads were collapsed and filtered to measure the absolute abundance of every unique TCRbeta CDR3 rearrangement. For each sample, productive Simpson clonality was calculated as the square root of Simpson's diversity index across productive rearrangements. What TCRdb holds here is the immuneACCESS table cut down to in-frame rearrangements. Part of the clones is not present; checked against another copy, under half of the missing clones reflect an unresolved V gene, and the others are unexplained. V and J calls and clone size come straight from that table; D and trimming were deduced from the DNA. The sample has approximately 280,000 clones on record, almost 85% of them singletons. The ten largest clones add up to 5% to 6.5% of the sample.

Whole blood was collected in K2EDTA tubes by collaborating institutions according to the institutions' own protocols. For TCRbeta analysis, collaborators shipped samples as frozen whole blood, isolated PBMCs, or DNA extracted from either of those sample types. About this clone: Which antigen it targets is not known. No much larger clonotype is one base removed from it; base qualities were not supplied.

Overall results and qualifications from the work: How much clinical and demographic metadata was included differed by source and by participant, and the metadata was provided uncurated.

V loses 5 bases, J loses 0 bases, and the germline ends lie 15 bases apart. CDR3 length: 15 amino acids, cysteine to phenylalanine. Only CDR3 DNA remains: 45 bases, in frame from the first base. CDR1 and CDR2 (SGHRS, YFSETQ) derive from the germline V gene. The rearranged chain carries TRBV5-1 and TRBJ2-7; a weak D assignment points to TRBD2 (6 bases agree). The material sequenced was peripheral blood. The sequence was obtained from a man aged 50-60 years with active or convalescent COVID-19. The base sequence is TGCGCCAGCAGAGAGTCAGGAGGGAGCTCCTACGAGCAGTACTTC. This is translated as CASRESGGSSYEQYF.